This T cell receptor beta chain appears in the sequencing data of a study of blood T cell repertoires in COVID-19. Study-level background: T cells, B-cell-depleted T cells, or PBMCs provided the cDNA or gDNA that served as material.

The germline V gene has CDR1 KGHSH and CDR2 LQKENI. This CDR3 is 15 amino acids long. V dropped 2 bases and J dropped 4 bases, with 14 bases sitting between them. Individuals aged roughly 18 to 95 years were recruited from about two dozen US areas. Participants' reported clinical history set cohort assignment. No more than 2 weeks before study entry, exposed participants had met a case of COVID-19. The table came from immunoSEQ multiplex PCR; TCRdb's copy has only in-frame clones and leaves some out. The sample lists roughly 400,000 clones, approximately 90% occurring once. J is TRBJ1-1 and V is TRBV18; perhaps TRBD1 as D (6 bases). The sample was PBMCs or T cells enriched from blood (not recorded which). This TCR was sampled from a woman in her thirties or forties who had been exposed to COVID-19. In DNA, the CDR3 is TGTGCCAGCTCACCATTGTCAGGGGCAGGCACTGAAGCTTTCTTT. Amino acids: CASSPLSGAGTEAFF.